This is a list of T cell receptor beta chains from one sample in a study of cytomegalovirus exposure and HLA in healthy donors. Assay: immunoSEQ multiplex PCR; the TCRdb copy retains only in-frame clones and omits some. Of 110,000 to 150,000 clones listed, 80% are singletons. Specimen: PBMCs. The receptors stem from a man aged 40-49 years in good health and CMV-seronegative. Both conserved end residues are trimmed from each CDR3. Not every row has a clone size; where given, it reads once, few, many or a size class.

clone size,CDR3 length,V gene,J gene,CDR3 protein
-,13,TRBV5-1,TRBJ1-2,ASSPVVDSPYGYT
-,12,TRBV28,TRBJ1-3,ASSFSDRVNTIY
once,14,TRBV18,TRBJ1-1,ASSPYPAAMGSEAF
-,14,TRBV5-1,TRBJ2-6,ASSFSGASGANVLT
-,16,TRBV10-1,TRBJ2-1,ASSAGLAGASSYNEQF
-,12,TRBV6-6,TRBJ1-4,ASRQTGEGEKLF
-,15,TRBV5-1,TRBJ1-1,ASSLNRDRGRNTEAF
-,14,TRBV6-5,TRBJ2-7,ASSYKTGGVSYEQY
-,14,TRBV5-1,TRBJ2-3,ASSTRQGSSTDTQY
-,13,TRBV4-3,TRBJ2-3,ASSQSSISTDTQY
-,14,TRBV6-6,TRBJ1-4,ASSYSMAPTNEKLF
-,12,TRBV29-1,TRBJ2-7,SVVPGQGAYEQY
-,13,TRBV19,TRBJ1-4,ASSPGDRPGEKLF
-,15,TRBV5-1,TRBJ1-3,ASSLNLAGKAGNTIY
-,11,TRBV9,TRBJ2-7,ASSVGQGIEQY
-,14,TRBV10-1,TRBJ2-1,ASSDAGQGRHNEQF
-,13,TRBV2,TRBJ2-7,ASSADRGYSYEQY
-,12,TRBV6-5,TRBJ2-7,ASSSSGGPYEQY